The 9 T cell receptor beta chains reported below all come from one sample, sequenced in a study of brain T cells in children with intractable seizures. Noted time point: blood from clinic visit 5 months post-surgery; TSC patient then seizure free. The table came from immunoSEQ multiplex PCR; TCRdb's copy has only in-frame clones and leaves some out. The sample holds 300,000 to 400,000 clones, over 90% seen once. The material sequenced was peripheral blood, taken about 5 months after surgery. The source is a boy in the first two years of life with tuberous sclerosis and intractable seizures.

The V call is TRBV7-2, the J call TRBJ2-5; 7 bases map to TRBD2. Germline CDR1 and CDR2: SGHTA and FQGNSA. Trimming removed 6 bases from V and 2 bases from J; junction bases left unmatched: 9. The CDR3 length is 15 residues. CDR3 protein: CASSRSGVGQETQYF. The CDR3 nucleotides are TGTGCCAGCAGTCGGAGCGGGGTGGGGCAAGAGACCCAGTACTTC.

This clone was seen once. This sequence joins TRBV6-5 and TRBJ2-7, with a possible D match to TRBD2 (5 bases). This CDR3 has 13 residues. The V gene lost 5 bases and the J gene lost 6 bases, with 14 bases spanning the gap. Germline V gives CDR1 MNHEY, CDR2 SVGAGI. The CDR3, as DNA: TGTGCCAGCAGTAACCGTAGGGCGGGCGAGCAGTACTTC. This gives the protein CASSNRRAGEQYF.

CDR3 DNA: TGTGCCAGCAGCTTAGAGTCGGTCTTGAGGTTTCCTGAAGCTTTCTTT. Its translation: CASSLESVLRFPEAFF. The V call is TRBV11-2, the J call TRBJ1-1; D remains ambiguous. This CDR3 has 16 amino acids. The germline V gene encodes CDR1 SGHAT and CDR2 FQNNGV. V was pared by 0 bases and J by 6 bases, with 17 bases between.

The CDR3 sequence is CAWSSQANQPQHF. CDR3 coding DNA: TGTGCCTGGAGTAGTCAAGCCAATCAGCCCCAGCATTTT. J is TRBJ1-5 and V is TRBV30; D is unclear. The V gene's germline CDR1 is GTSNPN and CDR2 SVGIG (reference sequence). CDR3 length: 13 residues. The germline V and J ends were trimmed by 2 bases and 3 bases, with 8 bases remaining between them.

The rearrangement links TRBV9 to TRBJ2-1; the D is unclear. Germline CDR1 and CDR2: SGDLS and YYNGEE. The CDR3 is made up of 15 amino acids. Deletions cut 0 bases from V and 0 bases from J, with 7 bases between. CDR3 region: CASSVVGNSYNEQFF. CDR3 in DNA: TGTGCCAGCAGCGTAGTGGGTAACTCCTACAATGAGCAGTTCTTC.

The CDR3 DNA reads TGTGCCACCAGTGAAGCGACGGGAGATACGCAGTATTTT. Translated: CATSEATGDTQYF. The chain carries TRBV24-1 and TRBJ2-3; D unclear. Germline V gives CDR1 KGHDR, CDR2 SFDVKD. Deletions cut 4 bases from V and 5 bases from J, with 9 bases between. CDR3 length: 13 amino acids.

V gene TRBV3-1 (or the pseudogene TRBV3-2) combines with J gene TRBJ2-2; 10 bases map to TRBD2. The CDR3 extends over 17 amino acids. CDR1 is LGHDT and CDR2 is YNNKEL in the germline V gene (reference sequence). Trimming removed 0 bases from V and 3 bases from J; junction bases left unmatched: 4. CDR3 sequence (DNA): TGTGCCAGCAGCCAAGACTCTCTAGCGGGGGACACCGGGGAGCTGTTTTTT. As protein: CASSQDSLAGDTGELFF.

The chain is built from TRBV7-6 and TRBJ2-1; 7 nucleotides agree with TRBD2. CDR1 SGHVS and CDR2 FNYEAQ come from the germline V gene. The CDR3 consists of 16 residues. The V gene end was trimmed by 3 bases and the J gene end by 7 bases; junction bases not matched to a gene: 12. The CDR3 loop reads CASSLLGGEVRNEQFF. CDR3 DNA sequence: TGTGCCAGCAGCTTGTTGGGAGGGGAAGTGAGGAATGAGCAGTTCTTC.

This clone is a singleton in its sample. The gene calls are TRBV5-1 and TRBJ2-1; D is unresolved. The CDR3 sequence is 13 residues long. V was cut by 6 bases and J by 4 bases, with 11 bases left in between. Germline lookup yields CDR1 SGHRS and CDR2 YFSETQ. As DNA, the CDR3 is TGCGCCAGCAAGATGAGACTTTACAATGAGCAGTTCTTC. Its protein product is CASKMRLYNEQFF.